The 17 T cell receptor beta chains below were found in one sample sequenced in a study of CD4 and CD8 cells across lung adenocarcinoma regions. TCRdb used MiXCR to reprocess the PCR reads, holding one entry per CDR3 protein. The sample contains under 15,000 distinct CDR3 sequences, 53% of which appear only once. The source material was CD8+ T cells from the center of a lung tumor. These receptors came from a female donor with lung adenocarcinoma. The CD4 and CD8 labels of this study may be unreliable.

The rearrangement links TRBV4-2 to TRBJ2-3; D is undetermined. The CDR3 sequence is 10 residues long. Trimming left V 9 bases short and J 8 bases short, with 9 bases between. The germline CDR1 and CDR2 sequences are LGHNA and YNFKEQ. This CDR3 is CASFGGTQYF. The CDR3 DNA reads TGTGCCAGTTTTGGTGGTACGCAGTATTTT.

The chain uses TRBV3-1 and TRBJ2-4; 15 bases line up with TRBD2. The junction had 4 bases not matched to a gene; V was cut back by 4 bases and J by 6 bases. The CDR3 sequence is 16 residues long. The germline CDR1 and CDR2 sequences are LGHDT and YNNKEL (reference sequence). CDR3 nucleotide sequence: TGTGCCAGCAGCCGCGGACTAGCGGGGGGGATAAACATTCAGTACTTC. Translating it yields CASSRGLAGGINIQYF.

The chain carries TRBV4-2 and TRBJ1-2, with D unresolved. This CDR3 region has 16 residues. Germline V lookup: CDR1 LGHNA, CDR2 YNFKEQ. V was clipped by 0 bases and J by 5 bases, with 16 bases between them. The CDR3 sequence: CASSQEVRTEKYGYTF. As DNA, the CDR3 is TGTGCCAGCAGCCAAGAAGTTAGGACTGAGAAATATGGCTACACCTTC.

This clonotype was observed at least ten times. The genes are TRBV6-6 and TRBJ1-4; TRBD1 agrees at 8 bases. Germline CDR1 is MNHNY and CDR2 is SVGAGI (reference sequence). This CDR3 region has 14 residues. Germline trimming cut 2 bases from V and 6 bases from J; bases unmatched to any gene: 2. CDR3 sequence (DNA): TGTGCCAGCAGTTACAGGACAGGGTATGAAAAACTGTTTTTT. This gives the protein CASSYRTGYEKLFF.

V usage is TRBV10-3 and J usage is TRBJ2-3; D is possibly TRBD1 (6 bases). The CDR3 is 14 amino acids. Germline CDR1 is ENHRY and CDR2 is SYGVKD. V lost 3 bases to trimming and J lost 5 bases, with 12 bases between them. The chain's CDR3 is CAISDRTEGDTQYF. The CDR3 DNA reads as TGTGCCATCAGTGACCGGACAGAAGGAGATACGCAGTATTTT.

The chain links TRBV6-1 to TRBJ2-3, with 7 nucleotides matching TRBD1. Losses at the gene ends were 8 bases for V and 0 bases for J; bases not matched to a gene: 5. CDR1 is MNHNS and CDR2 is SASEGT in the germline V gene. The CDR3 length is 14 residues. CDR3 nucleotide sequence: TGTGCCAGCGTCCGACAGGGAAGCACAGATACGCAGTATTTT. Encoded protein: CASVRQGSTDTQYF.

The chain uses TRBV27 and TRBJ1-2, with TRBD1 matching 10 bases. The CDR3 is 15 amino acids. The junction had 7 bases not matched to a gene; V was cut back by 5 bases and J by 4 bases. Germline CDR1 is MNHEY and CDR2 is SMNVEV (reference sequence). CDR3 sequence (DNA): TGTGCCAGCAGTCCGCGGACAGGGGGATCCTATGGCTACACCTTC. This codes for CASSPRTGGSYGYTF.

This chain joins TRBV6-1 and TRBJ2-5; unclear D gene. The better agreement between TRBJ2-7 and the DNA end casts doubt on the J call. The CDR3 is made up of 14 amino acids. Germline loops: CDR1 MNHNS, CDR2 SASEGT. CDR3 in amino acids: CASSEWGSSYEQYF. In nucleotides, the CDR3 is TGTGCCAGCAGTGAATGGGGAAGCTCCTACGAGCAGTACTTC.

The chain recombines TRBV14 with TRBJ2-2; either TRBD1 or TRBD2 may fit D (5 bases each). V lost 1 base, J lost 9 bases, and 18 bases lay in between. The CDR3 is 16 residues long. CDR1 SGHDN and CDR2 FVKESK come from the germline V gene. In nucleotides, the CDR3 is TGTGCCAGCAGCCAAGTGGCAGCAGGGAGAGTCAGGGAGCTGTTTTTT. The encoded protein is CASSQVAAGRVRELFF.

By its share, this clonotype is medium-sized. J is TRBJ2-5 and V is TRBV6-1; TRBD2 is a possible D gene (7 bases). CDR3 length equals 13 residues. Germline V gives CDR1 MNHNS, CDR2 SASEGT. Between the trimmed V and J ends, which lost 6 bases and 7 bases, there was a span of 15 bases. The CDR3 protein is CASSRGGDGTQYF. The CDR3 DNA reads TGTGCCAGCAGCCGCGGGGGCGATGGGACCCAGTACTTC.

By its share, this clonotype is medium-sized (0.01 to 0.1%). This rearrangement joins TRBV11-3 to TRBJ2-1; TRBD1 might be the D (5 bases). Trimming removed 0 bases at V and 5 bases at J, with 14 bases between. The CDR3 loop spans 16 amino acids. CDR1 is SGHNT, CDR2 YENEEA, per germline. CDR3: CASSLDVGAGDNEQFF. The DNA for the CDR3 is TGTGCCAGCAGCTTAGATGTTGGGGCTGGGGACAATGAGCAGTTCTTC.

The chain couples TRBV6-1 to TRBJ2-3; D possibly corresponds to TRBD1 (6 bases). The J call may be faulty, since TRBJ2-7 better matches the DNA end. This CDR3 region has 16 residues. The germline V gene has CDR1 MNHNS and CDR2 SASEGT. The CDR3 spells CASRGPGGPFTDTQYF. CDR3 bases: TGTGCCAGCAGGGGGCCTGGGGGCCCGTTCACAGATACGCAGTACTTC.

The CDR3 bases are TGCAGTGCTAGCTCTGGGACAGCGATGGATGGCTACACCTTC. Amino acids: CSASSGTAMDGYTF. The chain couples TRBV20-1 to TRBJ1-2; TRBD1 agrees at 7 bases. V trimming: 3 bases; J trimming: 6 bases; junction bases outside the gene matches: 10. Germline CDR1 reads DFQATT; CDR2 reads SNEGSKA (reference sequence). The CDR3 extends over 14 amino acids.

The V and J genes are TRBV6-1 and TRBJ2-1; possible D gene TRBD1, 6 bases. The CDR3 has 16 residues. V gave up 7 bases and J gave up 7 bases, with 23 bases separating them. Germline values: CDR1 MNHNS, CDR2 SASEGT. CDR3 nucleotide sequence: TGTGCCAGCACTAAACGACGGGACACTTATGGGAATGAGCAGTTCTTC. It yields the protein CASTKRRDTYGNEQFF.

The rearrangement uses TRBV10-3 and TRBJ2-7; D not resolved. CDR1 and CDR2 (germline): ENHRY, SYGVKD. V was clipped by 6 bases and J by 1 base, with 16 bases between them. This CDR3 has 15 amino acids. The CDR3: CAISLLAPQSYEQYF. CDR3 DNA sequence: TGTGCCATCAGCCTCCTGGCCCCTCAATCCTACGAGCAGTACTTC.

This chain links TRBV6-1 with TRBJ2-5, with D possibly called TRBD1 or TRBD2 (5 bases each). The J call may be mistaken, given a closer DNA end match to TRBJ2-7. This CDR3 is built from 13 residues. Per the germline V gene, CDR1 is MNHNS and CDR2 is SASEGT. The CDR3 nucleotides read TGTGCCAGCAGCAGGGACGGATCCTACGAGCAGTACTTC. This gives the protein CASSRDGSYEQYF.

This clonotype was seen only a few times. J is TRBJ2-1 and V is TRBV6-5, with a weak D call TRBD1 (6 bases). The V gene lost 1 base and the J gene lost 9 bases, with 19 bases spanning the gap. The CDR3 runs to 16 residues. From germline, CDR1 is MNHEY and CDR2 SVGAGI. This chain's CDR3 is CASSYYPPPGAVEQFF. In DNA, the CDR3 is TGTGCCAGCAGTTACTACCCCCCCCCAGGGGCGGTTGAGCAGTTCTTC.